Following are 8 T cell receptor beta chains from one sample sequenced in a study of CD8 T cells in Susac syndrome. After extraction with the RNeasy kit, about 0.5 to 1 ug of the RNA was reverse transcribed using random hexamers. TCRdb fed the immunoSEQ multiplex PCR reads into MiXCR, producing one record per CDR3 protein. This table holds about 80,000 distinct CDR3 sequences, 90% to 95% found once. The sample comprised CD8+ T cells from PBMCs. The receptors derive from a human donor with Susac syndrome.

V usage is TRBV6-1 and J usage is TRBJ2-1; D tentatively fits TRBD1 or TRBD2 (5 bases each). The CDR3 consists of 15 residues. V was trimmed by 4 bases and J by 5 bases, leaving 15 bases between them. Germline CDR1 MNHNS, CDR2 SASEGT. The CDR3 region is CASSGRGFGDNEQFF. The CDR3 nucleotides are TGTGCCAGCAGTGGCCGGGGCTTCGGGGACAATGAGCAGTTCTTC.

V gene TRBV28 combines with J gene TRBJ2-5; D remains ambiguous. The CDR3 runs to 16 residues. V was cut by 2 bases and J by 3 bases, with 16 bases left in between. Germline lookup yields CDR1 MDHEN and CDR2 SYDVKM. The CDR3 bases are TGTGCCAGCAGTTTAATCCCCTCAGACTCCAAAGAGACCCAGTACTTC. The encoded protein is CASSLIPSDSKETQYF.

This chain links TRBV5-4 with TRBJ1-1, with D possibly being TRBD1 (6 bases). Germline V CDR1 and CDR2: SGHNT, YYREEE (reference sequence). The germline V and J ends were trimmed by 4 bases and 5 bases, with 15 bases remaining between them. This CDR3 is built from 14 residues. Here the CDR3 DNA reads TGTGCCAGCAGCCCGAAGGGGGTCGGGACTGAAGCTTTCTTT. Encoded protein: CASSPKGVGTEAFF.

The chain has TRBV5-6 and TRBJ2-7, with TRBD2 identical over 9 bases. The CDR3 is made up of 14 amino acids. V was clipped by 3 bases and J by 5 bases; unmatched bases: 6. In germline, CDR1 is SGHDT, CDR2 YYEEEE. CDR3: CASSYSGSINEQYF. In DNA, the CDR3 is TGTGCCAGCAGCTATAGCGGGAGCATCAACGAGCAGTACTTC.

The chain is built from TRBV3-1 and TRBJ2-5; no clear D gene. Germline CDR1 LGHDT, CDR2 YNNKEL (reference sequence). Trimming removed 0 bases at V and 0 bases at J, with 8 bases between. The CDR3 has 15 residues. The CDR3 region is CASSQETVDQETQYF. The CDR3 DNA sequence: TGTGCCAGCAGCCAAGAAACCGTGGACCAAGAGACCCAGTACTTC.

V and J are TRBV2 and TRBJ2-7; D is uncertain. Germline CDR1 is SNHLY and CDR2 is FYNNEI. This CDR3 comprises 14 residues. The V end lost 4 bases, the J end lost 0 bases, and 10 bases lay between the germline ends. CDR3 nucleotide sequence: TGTGCCAGCAGTGGGAATTGGGACTCCTACGAGCAGTACTTC. Encoded protein: CASSGNWDSYEQYF.

The gene calls are TRBV5-6 and TRBJ2-1; TRBD2 agrees at 9 bases. V lost 3 bases, J lost 2 bases, and 6 bases stayed unmatched. CDR1 is SGHDT and CDR2 is YYEEEE in the germline V gene. CDR3 length: 16 amino acids. CDR3: CASSWLTSGTYNEQFF. DNA of the CDR3: TGTGCCAGCAGCTGGCTGACTAGCGGTACCTACAATGAGCAGTTCTTC. The full variable domain, completed using reference TRBV5-6 and TRBJ2-1, is DAGVTQSPTHLIKTRGQQVTLRCSPKSGHDTVSWYQQALGQGPQFIFQYYEEEERQRGNFPDRFSGHQFPNYSSELNVNALLLGDSALYLCASSWLTSGTYNEQFFGPGTRLTVL.

The chain has TRBV6-6 and TRBJ2-3; TRBD2 is a possible D gene (5 bases). CDR3 length: 16 amino acids. V lost 4 bases, J lost 0 bases, and 14 bases lay in between. Germline V gene lookup returns CDR1 MNHNY and CDR2 SVGAGI (reference sequence). CDR3 loop: CASSSLLDLSTDTQYF. CDR3 in DNA: TGTGCCAGCAGTTCCCTACTAGATCTTAGCACAGATACGCAGTATTTT.